The T cell receptor (beta chain) under discussion was sequenced for a study of T-cell memory formation after mild COVID-19 (dated by TCRdb to 2020 to 2022). Notes on the research overall: Most TCR sequence clusters were specific to one of the two donors. T-cell clones expanding and contracting after mild COVID-19 in two donors were tracked by longitudinal TCRalpha and TCRbeta repertoire sequencing. Two young, previously healthy adult volunteers, one female and one male, were included in the cohort. What the research found in general, with its limitations: Contracting CD4+ clones were found mainly in CM and EM memory subsets, while CD8+ clones were enriched in EMRA. Clones that contracted from day 15 to 85 showed balanced CD4/CD8 phenotypes, whereas a second wave of clones that expanded from day 15 to 37 leaned towards CD4+. Some responding clones were detected in pre-infection memory, which suggested that pre-existing cross-reactive memory T cells had joined the SARS-CoV-2 response. Only a couple of mild cases were covered by the study, and larger cohorts that include severe cases with pre-infection samples were considered necessary. Whether the second-wave clones peaking on day 37 were SARS-CoV-2 specific was not confirmed.

This clonotype has ten or more counts. Its binding antigen is unknown. No per-base quality is available; no much larger clone lies one base away. Ficoll-Paque density gradient centrifugation was the method used to isolate PBMCs. These reads were obtained on an Illumina NovaSeq 6000. TCRalpha and TCRbeta cDNA libraries were constructed by 5'RACE with constant-segment primers, with sample barcodes and unique molecular identifiers being introduced. RNA was extracted from every sample with Trizol reagent. Library amplification was performed in two PCR steps, and a second sample barcode and Illumina TruSeq adapters were introduced in the second step. Libraries were sequenced on an Illumina NovaSeq with 2 x 150 bp paired-end reads. As for how the authors treated the data: With migec v1.2.7, reads were demultiplexed and then collapsed into UMI-guided consensus sequences. With mixcr v2.1.11, UMI consensuses were aligned to TRA and TRB V and J templates and assembled into clonotypes. A clonotype was counted as expanded or contracted only if both edgeR and NoisET called the change significant, with noise models trained on biological replicates. For edgeR calls, the thresholds were a false discovery rate-adjusted p below 0.01 and a log2 fold-change of 1. As an exploratory analysis of dynamics, max-normalized trajectories of the 1000 most abundant clonotypes were examined by PCA with hierarchical clustering. Separately sequenced CD4+ and CD8+ repertoires were used to assign a CD4 or CD8 phenotype to each responding clone. Starting from the raw public reads, TCRdb applied fastp trimming at Q25, assembled clones with MiXCR and retained in-frame beta chains. Each CDR3 protein appears once, grouped with its most common genes and DNA. The V and J calls come from TCRdb's annotation, not from the publication. The sample records tens of thousands of distinct CDR3 sequences, 10% to 12% of which are singletons. 29% of the sample comes from the top ten.

The CDR3 starts with the cysteine, ends with the phenylalanine, and has 14 residues. Only CDR3 DNA is held: 42 bases, read in frame from base 1. For CDR1 and CDR2, the germline V gene lists KGHSH and LQKENI. The V and J ends are trimmed by 2 bases and 3 bases, leaving 7 bases between them. Sequencing was done on a sample of PBMCs or a T cell subset sorted from them (not recorded which). This clonotype was obtained from a man aged 18 to 30 who had mild COVID-19 (a few samples of this study predate the infection). The sample titles of this study are shuffled in the database, so cell type and time point are left out; the donor was told from shared clones. The chain employs TRBV18 and TRBJ2-2; the D region is possibly TRBD1 or TRBD2, each matching across 5 bases. The nucleotides are TGTGCCAGCTCACCAGGGACGGACACCGGGGAGCTGTTTTTT. Its protein is CASSPGTDTGELFF. Reference TRBV18 and TRBJ2-2 genes cover what lies past the CDR3, so the full variable domain is NAGVMQNPRHLVRRRGQEARLRCSPMKGHSHVYWYRQLPEEGLKFMVYLQKENIIDESGMPKERFSAEFPKEGPSILRIQQVVRGDSAAYFCASSPGTDTGELFFGEGSRLTVL.